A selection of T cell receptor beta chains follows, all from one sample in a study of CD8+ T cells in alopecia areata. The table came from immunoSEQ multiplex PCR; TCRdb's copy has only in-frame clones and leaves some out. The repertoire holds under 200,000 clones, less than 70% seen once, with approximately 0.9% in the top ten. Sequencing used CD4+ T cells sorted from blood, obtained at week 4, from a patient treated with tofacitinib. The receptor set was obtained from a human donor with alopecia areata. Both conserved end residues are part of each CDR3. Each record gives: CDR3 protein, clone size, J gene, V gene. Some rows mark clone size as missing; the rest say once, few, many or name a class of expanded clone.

CDR3: CAWNVGDGQPQHF; size: .; J: TRBJ1-5; V: TRBV30
CDR3: CASRGTGWGYTF; size: .; J: TRBJ1-2; V: TRBV4-1
CDR3: CASRLTGAGANVLTF; size: .; J: TRBJ2-6; V: TRBV2
CDR3: CSVMGGKRHDTQYF; size: .; J: TRBJ2-3; V: TRBV29-1
CDR3: CASSQGGGITETQYF; size: .; J: TRBJ2-5; V: TRBV4-1
CDR3: CASSSSSGNTIYF; size: few; J: TRBJ1-3; V: TRBV6-5
CDR3: CSVGRGGLKETQYF; size: .; J: TRBJ2-5; V: TRBV29-1
CDR3: CSVGHRQGDTQYF; size: few; J: TRBJ2-3; V: TRBV29-1
CDR3: CASSLDRGPDTQYF; size: .; J: TRBJ2-3; V: TRBV11-1
CDR3: CASSYRRNYGYTF; size: few; J: TRBJ1-2; V: TRBV6-5
CDR3: CASSNLFEQYF; size: .; J: TRBJ2-7; V: TRBV7-9
CDR3: CASSDHRDRPQHF; size: .; J: TRBJ1-5; V: TRBV2
CDR3: CAWSIGDRDYF; size: .; J: TRBJ2-5; V: TRBV30
CDR3: CSVDQRGDGELFF; size: .; J: TRBJ2-2; V: TRBV29-1
CDR3: CASHKSGGPTGELFF; size: .; J: TRBJ2-2; V: TRBV19
CDR3: CASSGLGSYGYTF; size: .; J: TRBJ1-2; V: TRBV2
CDR3: CASNLGGVAKNIQYF; size: many; J: TRBJ2-4; V: TRBV7-2
CDR3: CAWTGTNNSPLHF; size: .; J: TRBJ1-6; V: TRBV30
CDR3: CASSLWSYNGQFF; size: .; J: TRBJ2-1; V: TRBV7-2
CDR3: CASSQGGGSNQPQHF; size: .; J: TRBJ1-5; V: TRBV14
CDR3: CASSPEGPRRTEAFF; size: .; J: TRBJ1-1; V: TRBV4-2
CDR3: CASGTEIAKNIQYF; size: .; J: TRBJ2-4; V: TRBV2
CDR3: CASSFLVDYTF; size: .; J: TRBJ1-2; V: TRBV5-6
CDR3: CASSTRLAGGTDTQYF; size: .; J: TRBJ2-3; V: TRBV27
CDR3: CASSQWFVQYF; size: .; J: TRBJ2-7; V: TRBV23-1
CDR3: CASTQNLAGVEQFF; size: few; J: TRBJ2-1; V: TRBV11-2
CDR3: CSVDTGTNIQYF; size: .; J: TRBJ2-4; V: TRBV29-1
CDR3: CASSFDSGETQYF; size: .; J: TRBJ2-5; V: TRBV5-6
CDR3: CASSSLGSPLHF; size: .; J: TRBJ1-6; V: TRBV7-3
CDR3: CASSLLFLGAINTGELFF; size: .; J: TRBJ2-2; V: TRBV5-1
CDR3: CSVGATSSDTQYF; size: .; J: TRBJ2-3; V: TRBV29-1
CDR3: CASSQEGTDTQYF; size: .; J: TRBJ2-3; V: TRBV4-3
CDR3: CAWNFHRDEQYF; size: .; J: TRBJ2-7; V: TRBV30
CDR3: CMEVTNTEAFF; size: .; J: TRBJ1-1; V: TRBV29-1
CDR3: CSVQGQGVTYEQYF; size: few; J: TRBJ2-7; V: TRBV29-1
CDR3: CSVGQSQSDGYTF; size: few; J: TRBJ1-2; V: TRBV29-1
CDR3: CASSLSGLPNTEAFF; size: .; J: TRBJ1-1; V: TRBV7-3
CDR3: CAWSVNRDQPQHF; size: .; J: TRBJ1-5; V: TRBV30
CDR3: CASRSTSGGRYEQFF; size: .; J: TRBJ2-1; V: TRBV6-6
CDR3: CASRRGGARLGGYTF; size: .; J: TRBJ1-2; V: TRBV6-5
CDR3: CALNKALTGELFF; size: .; J: TRBJ2-2; V: TRBV30
CDR3: CAWSKGEQRSQETQYF; size: few; J: TRBJ2-5; V: TRBV30
CDR3: CAWVRGRRNTEAFF; size: .; J: TRBJ1-1; V: TRBV30
CDR3: CSVGRGAGEQYF; size: .; J: TRBJ2-7; V: TRBV29-1
CDR3: CASSLVQGQETQYF; size: .; J: TRBJ2-5; V: TRBV5-4
CDR3: CSVEAGPTEAFF; size: .; J: TRBJ1-1; V: TRBV29-1
CDR3: CAISESRGTDTQYF; size: few; J: TRBJ2-3; V: TRBV10-3
CDR3: CAGGRELNYGYTF; size: .; J: TRBJ1-2; V: TRBV30
CDR3: CASSRGGQFQETQYF; size: .; J: TRBJ2-5; V: TRBV7-2
CDR3: CAWKEGYNSPLHF; size: .; J: TRBJ1-6; V: TRBV30